The T cell receptor (beta chain) under discussion was sequenced for a study of cytomegalovirus exposure and HLA in healthy donors (TCRdb year 2017). General notes on the study: According to an earlier analysis of 587 of the donors, about 179 million T cells yielded 117 million unique TCR beta sequences and about 300 Gb of sequence data. Approximately 300 gigabases of sequencing data and tens of millions of unique TCR sequences made up an early release that covered fewer than 650 HLA-typed donors. The genetic ancestry cluster associated with self-reported Caucasian donors included about 84% of the 300 to 400 genotyped donors. The study aimed to test whether cataloging public T cell receptors could reveal signatures of past pathogen exposure. The study profiled the T cell repertoires of about 720 subjects by immunosequencing and related them to cytomegalovirus serostatus. A separate validation cohort of roughly 120 different subjects was used in addition to the roughly 620-subject first cohort. To predict cytomegalovirus infection status, the study brought together high-throughput TCR immunosequencing, statistical association of individual TCRs with disease status, and machine learning. A later analysis re-analyzed previously published TCR beta repertoires from approximately 670 donors and added high-resolution HLA genotyping to study TCR occurrence patterns. The later analysis used no new phenotypic data to find candidate immune exposures, relying instead on TCR beta sequences and their occurrence across donors. In an earlier analysis of more than 550 of the donors, high-throughput TCR beta sequencing was used to judge whether each TCR beta V gene segment behaved as functional or pseudogenic. Alongside the repertoire data, information on donor age, sex, ethnicity and CMV serostatus was compiled. In a later genetic analysis, genome-wide SNP genotypes for about 60% of the 666 donors were used, and that subset was treated as a discovery cohort. All discovery cohort repertoires had been generated on a single sequencing platform. Class I and class II HLA loci were covered by the typing at four-digit resolution. The number of typed donors differed by locus: about 620-630 for A, B, C, DRB1 and DQB1; approximately 520 for DQA1; approximately 610 for DPA1; and some 450 for DPB1. A handful of DR-DQ haplotypes were handled as single units for association and clustering because linkage in the cohort was strong. On average, 235,054 unique TCR beta nucleotide sequences were sequenced per donor among a few hundred genotyped donors of the cohort, with roughly 20% of those sequences being non-productive. Points the paper makes about the study in general: In both the original and validation cohorts, the classifier was reported to diagnose cytomegalovirus status with high specificity and sensitivity. The authors suggested that the approach could potentially be generalized to other disease states and immunological phenotypes. Roughly uniform sequencing depth across donors was assumed in presence/absence analyses, although this assumption may not hold. Because counts were too low, seventeen rarely observed V segments, including chromosome 9 orphons, were left out of the earlier analysis of some 640 of the donors. Only TCR beta chains were sequenced in this cohort, and the absence of alpha or paired-chain data limited detectable features. Some IMGT-functional V segments, including TRBV6-2 and TRBV6-3, could not be distinguished by the 87-base-pair reads and were therefore excluded. The sequencing pipeline was judged likely to have produced a cluster of highly shared sequence variants as a technical artifact. In vitro tests confirmed that a few of the cytomegalovirus-associated TCR beta chains recognize cytomegalovirus antigens. In a later analysis, HLA-associated TCR beta chains showed more clonal expansion and lower generation probabilities than non-associated chains that were equally common. In an earlier analysis of about 540 of the donors, most TCR beta V segments were observed in productive rearrangements about 87% or about 30% of the time, broadly matching IMGT annotations. According to a later genetic analysis, donors in an Asian-associated ancestry cluster had fewer N-insertions in productive TCRs than the approximately 700-donor mean. A later analysis found that most CMV-associated TCR beta chains appeared HLA-restricted, with HLA associations seemingly driven largely by CMV exposure. Correlated functional status among segregating V segments might reflect linkage disequilibrium, but an unknown experimental factor could not be ruled out. In a later analysis, the rate of TCR association differed among HLA loci, with DRB1 alleles having the most associated TCRs and HLA-C alleles having the fewest. Most TCR sequences were observed very rarely across donors, whereas some public TCRs were present in many individuals. The only immune exposure information available for the cohort was CMV serostatus. A total of fewer than 200 TCR beta chains were listed by the study as associated with cytomegalovirus. HLA typing was unavailable for some donors at each locus, so association tests used only the typed subset. A further reported finding was that TCR beta sequences accurately predicted the HLA-A and HLA-B alleles for most subjects in the first cohort. At a false discovery rate of 0.05, a later analysis linked 15,000 to 20,000 TCR beta sequences to specific HLA alleles. Strong co-occurrence of HLA alleles, especially DR and DQ, made assigning TCR associations to individual alleles difficult. A later analysis reported that several top co-occurrence clusters appeared linked to parvovirus B19, influenza, CMV and Epstein-Barr virus. An association between a missense DCLRE1C variant and V-gene and J-gene trimming of TCR beta chains was found in a later genetic analysis and replicated in an independent cohort.

Receptor amplification or capture employed the immunoSEQ multiplex PCR assay. For the multiplex PCR, a mixture combining 60 forward primers for TCR Vbeta segments and 13 reverse primers for TCR Jbeta segments was used. Amplification of the CDR3 region of rearranged TCR beta genes was performed with a multiplex PCR assay on genomic DNA. The Illumina HiSeq System was used to sequence the amplified TCR beta libraries as 87-base-pair reads. The paper's data handling went like this. Across the 640 or so repertoires, a later analysis counted 80 million or so unique TCR beta chains, 9.5 million to 12 million of which were shared by at least two donors. Raw reads were error-corrected and collapsed into unique sequences with a nearest-neighbor algorithm that merged closely related sequences to remove PCR and sequencing errors. CDR3 sequences were aligned to IMGT reference sequences to assign V, D and J gene segments. For a sequence to be retained, at least a six-nucleotide match to both a V gene segment and a J gene segment was required. A rearrangement counted as productive if the CDR3 had no stop codons and remained in frame with V and J, and every other rearrangement counted as non-productive. CDR3 was defined according to IMGT convention as the region running from the second conserved V-encoded cysteine to the conserved J-encoded phenylalanine. The earlier analysis of roughly 590 of the donors excluded sequences that lacked an unambiguous match to a single V gene segment. In an earlier analysis of several hundred of the donors, a V segment was called functional when productive rearrangements were above 56.7%, and segregating when the standard deviation between donors exceeded 5%. A statistical classification framework was built to diagnose cytomegalovirus status from the catalog of TCR beta chain sequences. In a later analysis, TCR nucleotide sequences were compared against IMGT/GENE-DB human TR gene sequences so that V and J genes could be assigned. A later analysis assigned CDR3 sequences and most-parsimonious VDJ recombination scenarios with the TCRdist pipeline. In a later analysis, each TCR beta chain was defined by its CDR3 amino acid sequence together with its V-gene family, and reads without a unique V-gene family were excluded. In a later analysis, several hundred highly shared, low-generation-probability nucleotide sequences were removed to address suspected cross-contamination and a sequencing artifact. In a later analysis, a clonal expansion index for each public chain was calculated from normalized within-repertoire ranks of inferred template counts. Generation probabilities in a later analysis came from a VDJ recombination model fitted to out-of-frame rearrangements, and those results were checked against IGoR. Hypergeometric tests were used in a later analysis to score TCR-TCR, TCR-HLA and TCR-CMV co-occurrence, with a repertoire-size bias correction applied to the TCR pairs. To estimate false discovery rates, a later analysis permuted the HLA or CMV assignments 20 times. A later analysis grouped co-occurring TCRs with DBSCAN, adding TCRdist sequence similarity when clustering within HLA-allele-positive subsets. For co-occurrence clustering, repertoires with fewer than 30,000 or more than 120,000 public chains were excluded, along with several repertoires with anomalous nucleotide sharing. TCRdb provides this immuneACCESS table in a form limited to in-frame rearrangements. Some clones are lacking; in checked studies, under half of them reflect an unresolved V gene, and why the rest are absent is not known. V, J and clone size reflect that table, while D and trimming were determined from the DNA. Within this sample are about 120,000 clones, with about 79% of them counted one time only. The top ten clonotypes cover more than 2% of the sample.

Regarding this clone: Its antigen target is currently unknown. Per-base quality was not reported, and no clone a single base away is much larger than it.

The cohort comprised 710 or so healthy bone marrow donors. All cohort members were sampled while nominally healthy, although unrecorded immune exposures were likely present. Of the 666 cohort members, roughly 290 had a positive CMV serostatus and about 360 had a negative one, while no CMV serostatus was recorded for the donor. A peripheral blood sample was provided by each donor, and peripheral blood mononuclear cells were used for TCR beta sequencing. Genomic DNA was extracted from the blood cell samples with the Qiagen DNeasy Blood Extraction Kit. The CDR3 runs 15 residues from the cysteine to the phenylalanine. The retained sequence is limited to the CDR3, 45 bases, with the frame set at the first base. Germline trimming: 3 bases from V, 6 bases from J; junction bases outside gene matches: 7. The germline V gene (reference sequence) sets CDR1 to MNHEY and CDR2 to SMNVEV.

This receptor was identified in a human donor in good health. What was sequenced was PBMCs. Recombination connected TRBV27 to TRBJ2-2; TRBD1 fits 7 bases in the junction. The encoded CDR3 is CASSFSDRAPGELFF. The DNA sequence reads TGTGCCAGCAGTTTCAGCGACAGGGCCCCCGGGGAGCTGTTTTTT.